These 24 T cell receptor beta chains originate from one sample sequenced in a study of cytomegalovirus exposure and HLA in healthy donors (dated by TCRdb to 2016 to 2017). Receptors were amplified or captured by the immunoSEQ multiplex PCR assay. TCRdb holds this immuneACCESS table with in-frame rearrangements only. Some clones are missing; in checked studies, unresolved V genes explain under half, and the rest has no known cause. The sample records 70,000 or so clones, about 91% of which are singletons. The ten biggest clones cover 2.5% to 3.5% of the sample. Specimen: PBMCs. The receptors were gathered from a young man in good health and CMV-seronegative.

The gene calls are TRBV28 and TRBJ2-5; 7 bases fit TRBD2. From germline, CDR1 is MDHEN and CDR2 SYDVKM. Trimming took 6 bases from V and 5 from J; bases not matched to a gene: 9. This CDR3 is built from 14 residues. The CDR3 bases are TGTGCCAGCAGCATATCAATGGGGGGGGAGACCCAGTACTTC. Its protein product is CASSISMGGETQYF.

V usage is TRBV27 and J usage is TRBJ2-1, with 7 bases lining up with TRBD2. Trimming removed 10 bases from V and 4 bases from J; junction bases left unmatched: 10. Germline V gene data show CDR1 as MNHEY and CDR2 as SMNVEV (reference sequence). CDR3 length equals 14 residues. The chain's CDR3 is CATGGRGQYNEQFF. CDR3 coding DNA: TGTGCCACGGGGGGAAGGGGCCAATACAATGAGCAGTTCTTC.

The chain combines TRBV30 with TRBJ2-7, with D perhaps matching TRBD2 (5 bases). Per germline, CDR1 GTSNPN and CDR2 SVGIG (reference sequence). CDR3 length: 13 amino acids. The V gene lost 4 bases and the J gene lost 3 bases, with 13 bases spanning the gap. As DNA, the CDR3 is TGTGCCTGGACTCCACGGGGTAACTACGAGCAGTACTTC. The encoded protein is CAWTPRGNYEQYF.

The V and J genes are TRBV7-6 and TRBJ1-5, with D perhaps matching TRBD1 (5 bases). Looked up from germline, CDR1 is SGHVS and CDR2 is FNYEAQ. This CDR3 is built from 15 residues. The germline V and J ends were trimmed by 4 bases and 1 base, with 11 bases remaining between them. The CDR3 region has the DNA TGTGCCAGCAGCTGCTCCAGACAGAGCAATCAGCCCCAGCATTTT. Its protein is CASSCSRQSNQPQHF.

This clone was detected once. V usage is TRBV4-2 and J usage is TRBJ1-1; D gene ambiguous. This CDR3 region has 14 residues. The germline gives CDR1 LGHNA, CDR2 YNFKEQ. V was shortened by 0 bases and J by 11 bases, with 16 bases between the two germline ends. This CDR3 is CASSQDKNAERAFF. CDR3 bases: TGTGCCAGCAGCCAAGATAAGAACGCAGAGCGGGCTTTCTTT.

This chain's CDR3 is CASRLRVFGQYF. The CDR3 coding sequence is TGTGCCAGCAGGCTCAGGGTGTTTGGGCAGTACTTC. The V gene is TRBV27, the J gene TRBJ2-7, with a tentative D call TRBD1 (5 bases). V lost 6 bases to trimming and J lost 9 bases, with 15 bases between them. Germline CDR1 MNHEY, CDR2 SMNVEV (reference sequence). The CDR3 runs 12 residues.

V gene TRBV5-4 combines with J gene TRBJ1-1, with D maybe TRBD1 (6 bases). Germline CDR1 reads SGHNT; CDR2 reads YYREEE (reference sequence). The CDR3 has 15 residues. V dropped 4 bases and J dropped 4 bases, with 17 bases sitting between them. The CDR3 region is CASSADLQGRTEAFF. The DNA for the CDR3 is TGTGCCAGCAGCGCCGACCTACAGGGACGCACTGAAGCTTTCTTT.

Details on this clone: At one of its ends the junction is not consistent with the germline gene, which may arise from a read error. Written as DNA, the CDR3 is TGTGCTAGCAGCCCGGGACTAGCAAAAAATGAGCAGTTCTTC. Encoded protein: CASSPGLAKNEQFF. The chain links TRBV7-7 to TRBJ2-1; 9 bases are shared with TRBD2. The germline V gene has CDR1 SSHAT and CDR2 FNYEAQ (reference sequence). The CDR3 extends over 14 amino acids.

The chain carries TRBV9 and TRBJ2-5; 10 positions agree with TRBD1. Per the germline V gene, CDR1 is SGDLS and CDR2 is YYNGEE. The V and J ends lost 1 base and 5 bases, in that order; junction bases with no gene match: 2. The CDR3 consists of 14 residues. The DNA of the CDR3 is TGTGCCAGCAGCGTACAGGGACAGGGGGAGACCCAGTACTTC. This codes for CASSVQGQGETQYF.

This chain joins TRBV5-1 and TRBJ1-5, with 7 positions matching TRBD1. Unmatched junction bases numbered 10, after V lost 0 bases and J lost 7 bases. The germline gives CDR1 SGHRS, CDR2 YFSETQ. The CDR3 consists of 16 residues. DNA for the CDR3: TGCGCCAGCAGCTTGGAGGCAGGGGGTGCGGCCCAGCCCCAGCATTTT. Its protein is CASSLEAGGAAQPQHF.

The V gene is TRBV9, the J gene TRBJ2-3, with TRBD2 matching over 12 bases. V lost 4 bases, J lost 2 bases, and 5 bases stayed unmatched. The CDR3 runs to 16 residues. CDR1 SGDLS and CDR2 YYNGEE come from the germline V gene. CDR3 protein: CASSSWTSGVTDTQYF. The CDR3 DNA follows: TGTGCCAGCAGCTCTTGGACTAGCGGGGTCACAGATACGCAGTATTTT.

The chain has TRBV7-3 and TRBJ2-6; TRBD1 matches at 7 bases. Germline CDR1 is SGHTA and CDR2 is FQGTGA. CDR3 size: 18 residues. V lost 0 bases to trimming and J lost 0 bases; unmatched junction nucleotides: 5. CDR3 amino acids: CASSLTGQPFSGANVLTF. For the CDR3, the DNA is TGTGCCAGCAGCTTAACGGGACAGCCGTTCTCTGGGGCCAACGTCCTGACTTTC.

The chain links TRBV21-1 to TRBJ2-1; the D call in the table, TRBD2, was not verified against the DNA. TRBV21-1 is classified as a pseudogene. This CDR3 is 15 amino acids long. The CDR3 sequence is CASTPGGSSGNEQFF. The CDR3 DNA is TGTGCCAGCACCCCGGGAGGGTCTTCTGGGAATGAGCAGTTCTTC.

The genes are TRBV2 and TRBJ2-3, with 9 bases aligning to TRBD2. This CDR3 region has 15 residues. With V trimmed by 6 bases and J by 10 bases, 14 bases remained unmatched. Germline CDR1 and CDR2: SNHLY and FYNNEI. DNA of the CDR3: TGTGCCAGCAGGCCTACTTCCGCGGGAGGGCCCGCGCAGTATTTT. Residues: CASRPTSAGGPAQYF.

The DNA of the CDR3 is TGTGCCAGCAGCCAAGACGATCAGGGGGATGGCTACACCTTC. Translating gives CASSQDDQGDGYTF. The chain combines TRBV14 with TRBJ1-2, with 7 bases aligning to TRBD1. The CDR3 totals 14 residues. Germline lookup yields CDR1 SGHDN and CDR2 FVKESK. V was pared by 0 bases and J by 6 bases, with 4 bases of the junction left unmatched.

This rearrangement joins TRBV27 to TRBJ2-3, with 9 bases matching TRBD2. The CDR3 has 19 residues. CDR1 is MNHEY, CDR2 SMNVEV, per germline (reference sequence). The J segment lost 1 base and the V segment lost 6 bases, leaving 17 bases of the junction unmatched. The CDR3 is CASSVPFQRAGGRTDTQYF. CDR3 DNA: TGTGCCAGCAGCGTCCCTTTCCAGCGGGCGGGAGGGCGCACAGATACGCAGTATTTT.

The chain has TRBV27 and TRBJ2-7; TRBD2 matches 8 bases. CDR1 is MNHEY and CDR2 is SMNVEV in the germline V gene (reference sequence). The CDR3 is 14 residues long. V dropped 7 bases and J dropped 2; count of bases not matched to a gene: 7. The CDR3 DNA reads TGTGCCAGCACTCCTGCCGGGAGGGCCTACGAGCAGTACTTC. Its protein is CASTPAGRAYEQYF.

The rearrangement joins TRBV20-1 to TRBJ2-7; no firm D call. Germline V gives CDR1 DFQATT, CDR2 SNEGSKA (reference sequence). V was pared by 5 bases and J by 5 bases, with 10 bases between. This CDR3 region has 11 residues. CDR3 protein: CSALLVNEQYF. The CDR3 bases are TGCAGTGCTTTACTCGTCAACGAGCAGTACTTC.

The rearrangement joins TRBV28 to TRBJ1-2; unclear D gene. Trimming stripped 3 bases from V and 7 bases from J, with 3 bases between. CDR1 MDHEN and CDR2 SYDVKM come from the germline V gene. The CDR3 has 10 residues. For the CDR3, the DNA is TGTGCCAGCAGTTTCGGTGGCTACACCTTC. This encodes CASSFGGYTF.

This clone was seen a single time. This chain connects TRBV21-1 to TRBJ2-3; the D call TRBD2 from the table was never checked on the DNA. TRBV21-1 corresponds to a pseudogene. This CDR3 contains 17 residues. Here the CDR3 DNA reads TGTGCCAGCAGCAAAGTTAGGCTAGCGGGAGGGCCAGATACGCAGTATTTT. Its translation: CASSKVRLAGGPDTQYF.

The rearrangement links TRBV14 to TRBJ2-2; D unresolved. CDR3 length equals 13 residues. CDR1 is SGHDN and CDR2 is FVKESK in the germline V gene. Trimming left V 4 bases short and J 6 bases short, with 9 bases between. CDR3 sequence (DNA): TGTGCCAGCAGCCCCTACCCCGCCGGGGAGCTGTTTTTT. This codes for CASSPYPAGELFF.

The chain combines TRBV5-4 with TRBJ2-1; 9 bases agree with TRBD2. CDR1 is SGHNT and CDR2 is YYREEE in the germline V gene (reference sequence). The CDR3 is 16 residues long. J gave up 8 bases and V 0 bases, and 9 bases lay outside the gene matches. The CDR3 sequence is CASSLDSAGGPYEQFF. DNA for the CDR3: TGTGCCAGCAGCTTGGACTCGGCGGGAGGGCCATATGAGCAGTTCTTC.

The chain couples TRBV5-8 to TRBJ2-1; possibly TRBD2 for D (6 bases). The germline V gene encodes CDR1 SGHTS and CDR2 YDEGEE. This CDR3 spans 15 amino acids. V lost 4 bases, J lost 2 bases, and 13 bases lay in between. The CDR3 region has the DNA TGTGCCAGCAGCAGCACCTCTAGCGCCTACAATGAGCAGTTCTTC. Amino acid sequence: CASSSTSSAYNEQFF.

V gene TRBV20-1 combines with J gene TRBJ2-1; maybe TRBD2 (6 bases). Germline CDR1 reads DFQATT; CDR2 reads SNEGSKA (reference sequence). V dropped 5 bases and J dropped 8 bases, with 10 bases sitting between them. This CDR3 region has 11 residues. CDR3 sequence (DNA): TGCAGTGCTCGTTGGGGGGATGAGCAGTTCTTC. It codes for CSARWGDEQFF.